Below, 32 T cell receptor beta chains from the same sample are listed, as sequenced in a study of blood T cell repertoires in COVID-19. The repertoire was sequenced with immunoSEQ multiplex PCR; TCRdb's copy has only in-frame clones and lacks some. The table has around 110,000 clones, around 92% seen once; the top ten hold 4% to 6%. The sequencing input was peripheral blood. These receptors originate from a middle-aged man with active or convalescent COVID-19.

In regard to this clone: Germline and junction disagree at one end, which may indicate a read error. The chain recombines TRBV25-1 with TRBJ2-7, with 8 nucleotides matching TRBD1. This CDR3 has 12 residues. Germline-derived CDR1 and CDR2 are MGHDK and SYGVNS. Here the CDR3 DNA reads TGTGCCAGCAGCGACGCCGGGACAGGCGTCCTCTTC. It is translated as CASSDAGTGVLF.

This chain uses TRBV19 with TRBJ2-7; 9 positions agree with TRBD1. This CDR3 has 15 amino acids. Trimming cost V 6 bases and J 6 bases; bases outside gene matches: 12. CDR1 and CDR2 (germline): LNHDA, SQIVND (reference sequence). In nucleotides, the CDR3 is TGTGCCAGTAGGAGGCGGGGACAGGGATCCGGCGAGCAGTACTTC. Its translation is CASRRRGQGSGEQYF.

The J gene is TRBJ1-4, the V gene TRBV21-1; TRBD1 reflects the table's D call only, with no check against the DNA. TRBV21-1 has pseudogene status. The CDR3 consists of 16 residues. CDR3 region: CASSKKEGAQSEKLFF. The CDR3 region has the DNA TGTGCCAGCAGCAAAAAGGAGGGGGCGCAATCTGAAAAACTGTTTTTT.

The CDR3 spells CASSPGTANDEQYF. The CDR3 DNA follows: TGCGCCAGCAGCCCCGGGACAGCGAACGACGAGCAGTACTTC. The chain has TRBV5-1 and TRBJ2-7, with 7 bases matching TRBD1. V dropped 4 bases and J dropped 5; count of bases not matched to a gene: 9. Germline V lookup: CDR1 SGHRS, CDR2 YFSETQ. There are 14 residues in the CDR3.

The chain uses TRBV3-1 (or the pseudogene TRBV3-2) and TRBJ1-3; TRBD1 matches at 7 bases. Germline V lookup: CDR1 LGHDT, CDR2 YNNKEL (reference sequence). The CDR3 contains 17 residues. V lost 4 bases, J lost 1 base, and 10 bases stayed unmatched. DNA of the CDR3: TGTGCCAGCAGCCGGACAGGAACGGGGTTTTCTGGAAACACCATATATTTT. Translated, it gives CASSRTGTGFSGNTIYF.

The chain carries TRBV4-1 and TRBJ2-5; D remains ambiguous. The V end was cut by 0 bases, the J end by 2 bases, with 10 bases between. This CDR3 has 15 amino acids. Germline V CDR1 and CDR2: MGHRA, YSYEKL. The CDR3 spells CASSQDWRSQETQYF. CDR3 DNA: TGCGCCAGCAGCCAAGATTGGCGGAGTCAAGAGACCCAGTACTTC.

This sequence joins TRBV7-9 and TRBJ2-5, with 8 positions matching TRBD1. Germline values: CDR1 SEHNR, CDR2 FQNEAQ (reference sequence). This CDR3 has 15 residues. The V gene end was trimmed by 1 base and the J gene end by 3 bases; junction bases not matched to a gene: 4. This CDR3 is CASSLVGTGKETQYF. CDR3 DNA: TGTGCCAGCAGCTTAGTTGGGACAGGAAAAGAGACCCAGTACTTC.

This clone was seen a few times. J is TRBJ1-2 and V is TRBV18; D is uncertain. In germline, CDR1 is KGHSH, CDR2 LQKENI. Trimming cost V 2 bases and J 3 bases, with 16 bases left between them. The CDR3 is 16 amino acids. The CDR3: CASSPFRGSWDYGYTF. The CDR3 DNA reads TGTGCCAGCTCACCATTTCGAGGCTCATGGGACTATGGCTACACCTTC.

J is TRBJ2-6 and V is TRBV2; D may be TRBD1 (5 bases). The CDR3 is 16 amino acids. Germline CDR1 SNHLY, CDR2 FYNNEI. V was pared by 6 bases and J by 0 bases, with 12 bases between. The CDR3 here is CASRGHAASGANVLTF. CDR3 DNA sequence: TGTGCCAGCAGAGGACACGCGGCCTCTGGGGCCAACGTCCTGACTTTC.

This chain links TRBV11-3 with TRBJ2-1; 16 nucleotides align to TRBD2. The germline V gene has CDR1 SGHNT and CDR2 YENEEA. V trimming: 5 bases; J trimming: 7 bases; junction bases outside the gene matches: 2. CDR3 size: 15 residues. The DNA of the CDR3 is TGTGCCAGCAGCGGGGGACTAGCGGGAGGGAATGAGCAGTTCTTC. Translating it yields CASSGGLAGGNEQFF.

The chain uses TRBV6-6 and TRBJ2-7; the D is unclear. CDR1 and CDR2 from the germline V gene are MNHNY and SVGAGI (reference sequence). The CDR3 runs to 11 residues. V was shortened by 6 bases and J by 6 bases, with 9 bases between the two germline ends. CDR3 bases: TGTGCCAGCAGATCATTGAGCGAGCAGTACTTC. Protein: CASRSLSEQYF.

The chain couples TRBV3-1 (or the pseudogene TRBV3-2) to TRBJ1-4, with D possibly TRBD1 on 5 matching bases. The germline V and J ends were trimmed by 3 bases and 1 base, with 9 bases remaining between them. This CDR3 has 15 amino acids. CDR1 LGHDT and CDR2 YNNKEL come from the germline V gene (reference sequence). CDR3 coding DNA: TGTGCCAGCAGCCATCCAGGGATAACTAATGAAAAACTGTTTTTT. It specifies CASSHPGITNEKLFF.

This clone was seen a few times. The chain recombines TRBV25-1 with TRBJ1-2, with 9 bases identical to TRBD1. The V segment lost 6 bases and the J segment 5 bases; nucleotides outside the gene matches: 10. The CDR3 contains 15 residues. The germline V gene encodes CDR1 MGHDK and CDR2 SYGVNS. The CDR3 nucleotides are TGTGCCAGCAGCCAATGGGACAGGGAGAGGTATGGCTACACCTTC. Amino acid sequence: CASSQWDRERYGYTF.

V is TRBV2 and J is TRBJ2-7; D not resolved. Germline V lookup: CDR1 SNHLY, CDR2 FYNNEI. V was pared by 7 bases and J by 6 bases, with 10 bases between. The length of the CDR3 is 11 residues. As DNA, the CDR3 is TGTGCCAGCATATTCAGGTTCGAGCAGTACTTC. Translating it yields CASIFRFEQYF.

A few counts support this clone. The rearrangement links TRBV29-1 to TRBJ1-5; the match to TRBD1 covers 8 bases. CDR3 length equals 14 residues. V gave up 6 bases and J gave up 4 bases; unmatched junction bases: 8. Per the germline V gene, CDR1 is SQVTM and CDR2 is ANQGSEA. The CDR3 is CSVSPGQENQPQHF. The CDR3 DNA reads as TGCAGCGTCTCGCCGGGACAGGAAAATCAGCCCCAGCATTTT.

This clone was seen just once. The V gene is TRBV5-1, the J gene TRBJ1-2; perhaps TRBD1 as D (5 bases). The V gene lost 4 bases and the J gene lost 4 bases, with 8 bases spanning the gap. The length of the CDR3 is 12 residues. Germline V gives CDR1 SGHRS, CDR2 YFSETQ. The CDR3 DNA reads TGCGCCAGCAGCGGCGGGGGCTATGGCTACACCTTC. As protein: CASSGGGYGYTF.

The CDR3 coding sequence is TGTGCCGCCCGACTGACGACTAGCACAGATACGCAGTATTTT. Its protein product is CAARLTTSTDTQYF. The chain links TRBV10-3 to TRBJ2-3; D is unresolved. Germline V lookup: CDR1 ENHRY, CDR2 SYGVKD. Trimming took 11 bases from V and 0 from J, leaving 15 bases between them. The CDR3 totals 14 residues.

This clone showed up just a few times. Other DNA sequences in this specimen translate into the identical CDR3. The genes are TRBV5-6 and TRBJ2-7; TRBD1 is a possible D gene (5 bases). The CDR3 spans 14 residues. Trimming cost V 0 bases and J 2 bases, with 9 bases left between them. The germline V gene has CDR1 SGHDT and CDR2 YYEEEE. Here the CDR3 reads CASSLGQSPYEQYF. The CDR3 DNA reads TGTGCCAGCAGCTTGGGACAGTCTCCCTACGAGCAGTACTTC.

The chain recombines TRBV19 with TRBJ1-5; D might be TRBD1 (5 bases). Germline values: CDR1 LNHDA, CDR2 SQIVND (reference sequence). Trimming left V 7 bases short and J 5 bases short, with 12 bases between. The CDR3 has 13 amino acids. The CDR3 nucleotides read TGTGCCAGTAAGGTTTGGGGGGATCAGCCCCAGCATTTT. Its translation is CASKVWGDQPQHF.

This clone was picked up a small number of times. This rearrangement joins TRBV7-3 to TRBJ2-7; D unclear. The CDR3 runs 12 residues. The V end lost 5 bases, the J end lost 2 bases, and 7 bases lay between the germline ends. The germline CDR1 and CDR2 sequences are SGHTA and FQGTGA. The CDR3 DNA sequence: TGTGCCAGCAGCCCTACGACCTACGAGCAGTACTTC. As protein: CASSPTTYEQYF.

This clone has a handful of counts. The chain carries TRBV5-6 and TRBJ1-5; no clear D gene. Germline V gene sequence: CDR1 SGHDT, CDR2 YYEEEE. The CDR3 runs 15 residues. Trimming removed 4 bases at V and 7 bases at J, with 18 bases between. CDR3 sequence (DNA): TGTGCCAGCAGCCCCCGGGGAATCGTGGGCCAGCCCCAGCATTTT. Protein product: CASSPRGIVGQPQHF.

The V call is TRBV5-1, the J call TRBJ1-1; 7 nucleotides align to TRBD1. Germline lookup yields CDR1 SGHRS and CDR2 YFSETQ. CDR3 size: 14 residues. Trimming took 1 base from V and 4 from J; bases not matched to a gene: 4. CDR3 residues: CASSLLAGGTEAFF. The CDR3 DNA reads TGCGCCAGCAGCTTGTTGGCAGGGGGCACTGAAGCTTTCTTT.

This chain joins TRBV9 and TRBJ2-3, with 8 bases fitting TRBD1. Germline values: CDR1 SGDLS, CDR2 YYNGEE. This CDR3 comprises 15 residues. V lost 1 base to trimming and J lost 3 bases; unmatched junction nucleotides: 4. CDR3 nucleotide sequence: TGTGCCAGCAGCGTAACACAGGGGGTTACAGATACGCAGTATTTT. It codes for CASSVTQGVTDTQYF.

The V call is TRBV9, the J call TRBJ2-2; 13 nucleotides line up with TRBD2. With 4 bases clipped from V and 7 bases from J, the junction kept 4 bases outside the gene matches. This CDR3 spans 15 amino acids. Germline values: CDR1 SGDLS, CDR2 YYNGEE. CDR3 loop: CASSPRTSGGGELFF. CDR3 nucleotide sequence: TGTGCCAGCAGCCCGAGGACTAGCGGGGGCGGGGAGCTGTTTTTT.

The chain couples TRBV2 to TRBJ2-6, with D maybe TRBD1 (6 bases). V gave up 5 bases and J gave up 1 base, with 12 bases separating them. This CDR3 region has 16 residues. Per the germline V gene, CDR1 is SNHLY and CDR2 is FYNNEI. The CDR3 DNA sequence: TGTGCCAGCAGTTTACAGGGCGCTTCTGGGGCCAACGTCCTGACTTTC. Translation: CASSLQGASGANVLTF. Supplemented by reference TRBV2 and TRBJ2-6, the full variable domain reads EPEVTQTPSHQVTQMGQEVILRCVPISNHLYFYWYRQILGQKVEFLVSFYNNEISEKSEIFDDQFSVERPDGSNFTLKIRSTKLEDSAMYFCASSLQGASGANVLTFGAGSRLTVL.

J is TRBJ2-1 and V is TRBV28; 9 nucleotides agree with TRBD2. The CDR3 totals 16 residues. With 2 bases clipped from V and 4 bases from J, the junction kept 6 bases outside the gene matches. Germline V gene data show CDR1 as MDHEN and CDR2 as SYDVKM. As DNA, the CDR3 is TGTGCCAGCAGTTTAGCTAGCGGGAACGCTTACAATGAGCAGTTCTTC. This codes for CASSLASGNAYNEQFF.

This chain uses TRBV7-2 with TRBJ1-2; TRBD1 matches at 9 bases. Germline-derived CDR1 and CDR2 are SGHTA and FQGNSA. This CDR3 comprises 15 residues. The ends lost 5 bases at V and 8 bases at J; junction bases unmatched: 12. CDR3 nucleotide sequence: TGTGCCAGCAGCAACGACCGGGACAGGGTGCGCGGCTACACCTTC. It yields the protein CASSNDRDRVRGYTF.

The chain combines TRBV19 with TRBJ2-3; 7 bases align to TRBD2. Germline-derived CDR1 and CDR2 are LNHDA and SQIVND (reference sequence). V was pared by 4 bases and J by 4 bases, with 8 bases of the junction left unmatched. CDR3 size: 15 residues. The CDR3 reads CASSTALGGADTQYF. The CDR3 DNA reads as TGTGCCAGTAGTACCGCCCTGGGGGGGGCAGATACGCAGTATTTT.

The V call is TRBV3-1 (or the pseudogene TRBV3-2), the J call TRBJ1-5, with a possible D match to TRBD1 (5 bases). Trimming shortened V by 5 bases and J by 0 bases, and 11 bases separated the two germline ends. CDR1 and CDR2 (germline): LGHDT, YNNKEL (reference sequence). This CDR3 has 15 residues. The CDR3 sequence: CASSGGSYSNQPQHF. CDR3 nucleotides: TGTGCCAGCAGCGGGGGGAGTTATAGCAATCAGCCCCAGCATTTT.

The rearrangement joins TRBV5-6 to TRBJ2-1, with 7 nucleotides matching TRBD1. The trim removed 1 base at V and 13 bases at J, leaving 5 bases unmatched. CDR1 SGHDT and CDR2 YYEEEE come from the germline V gene. CDR3 length: 12 amino acids. This chain's CDR3 is CASSLRSGGQFF. In DNA, the CDR3 is TGTGCCAGCAGCTTGAGGTCAGGGGGACAGTTCTTC.

The CDR3 loop reads CASSSEAGQAYYEQYF. The CDR3 DNA reads as TGTGCCAGCAGTTCCGAGGCGGGACAGGCTTACTACGAGCAGTACTTC. This chain links TRBV28 with TRBJ2-7, with 8 bases fitting TRBD1. The germline gives CDR1 MDHEN, CDR2 SYDVKM. The CDR3 consists of 16 residues. J lost 3 bases, V lost 4 bases, and 11 bases had no gene match.

The V gene is TRBV7-2, the J gene TRBJ1-1; 8 nucleotides agree with TRBD1. The CDR3 sequence is 15 residues long. Germline CDR1 is SGHTA and CDR2 is FQGNSA. V dropped 5 bases and J dropped 5; count of bases not matched to a gene: 10. DNA for the CDR3: TGTGCCAGCAGCCAAATACAGGGGGTCGGTACTGAAGCTTTCTTT. It specifies CASSQIQGVGTEAFF.